What follows are 14 T cell receptor beta chains derived from one specimen sequenced in a study of shared clonotypes between healthy human individuals. TCRdb's table, derived via immunoSEQ multiplex PCR, lists solely in-frame clones and lacks some. Altogether 650,000 to 800,000 clones are present, approximately 77% being singletons, with the ten largest covering approximately 1.8%. Sequencing was performed on memory CD4+ T cells sorted from blood. Subset noted: CD45RA-negative fraction. These receptors originate from a woman aged 25 to 39 in good health.

The table lists this clone with a count of one. The chain uses TRBV14 and TRBJ2-1; 7 bases fit TRBD2. V was pared by 2 bases and J by 7 bases, with 11 bases of the junction left unmatched. CDR1 SGHDN and CDR2 FVKESK come from the germline V gene. CDR3 size: 16 residues. CDR3 sequence reads: CASSQLVLATRNEQFF. The DNA for the CDR3 is TGTGCCAGCAGCCAACTCGTACTAGCGACTAGGAATGAGCAGTTCTTC.

This clone has more than one count but fewer than ten. The rearrangement uses TRBV5-4 and TRBJ2-1; D might be TRBD1 (6 bases). Trimming removed 0 bases from V and 9 bases from J, with 10 bases in between. Germline CDR1 is SGHNT and CDR2 is YYREEE (reference sequence). The CDR3 contains 13 residues. The CDR3 DNA reads as TGTGCCAGCAGCTTGGGGACAGAGAGTGAGCAGTTCTTC. Translation gives CASSLGTESEQFF.

The genes are TRBV29-1 and TRBJ1-5; D may be TRBD1 (5 bases). CDR1 and CDR2 (germline): SQVTM, ANQGSEA. There are 12 residues in the CDR3. The CDR3 is CGTGNSNQPQHF. For the CDR3, the DNA is TGCGGGACCGGGAATAGCAATCAGCCCCAGCATTTT.

The chain combines TRBV4-1 with TRBJ2-6; possible D gene TRBD2, 5 bases. This CDR3 contains 17 residues. Germline V gene lookup returns CDR1 MGHRA and CDR2 YSYEKL. V was pared by 4 bases and J by 0 bases, with 13 bases between. The CDR3 reads CASSPRLGSSGANVLTF. In DNA, the CDR3 is TGCGCCAGCAGCCCCCGACTTGGGAGCTCTGGGGCCAACGTCCTGACTTTC.

This rearrangement joins TRBV28 to TRBJ1-2, with a tentative D call TRBD1 (5 bases). The CDR3 loop spans 14 amino acids. The V gene's germline CDR1 is MDHEN and CDR2 SYDVKM. With 6 bases removed from V and 4 bases from J, the gap between germline ends came to 15 bases. CDR3 bases: TGTGCCAGCAGAACCGGGGCTCCCCCCTATGGCTACACCTTC. Protein: CASRTGAPPYGYTF.

The CDR3 DNA is TGTGCCAGCAGCTTAGGGGGTCACACCGGGGAGCTGTTTTTT. Amino acid sequence: CASSLGGHTGELFF. V and J are TRBV7-7 and TRBJ2-2; no reliable D call. The V gene lost 1 base and the J gene lost 3 bases, with 6 bases spanning the gap. CDR3 length: 14 amino acids. Germline V gives CDR1 SSHAT, CDR2 FNYEAQ (reference sequence).

This sequence joins TRBV6-1 and TRBJ1-4; unclear D gene. Trimming removed 1 base at V and 4 bases at J, with 10 bases between. CDR3 length: 15 amino acids. The germline CDR1 and CDR2 sequences are MNHNS and SASEGT. The CDR3 nucleotides read TGTGCCAGCAGTGAAGTGGTTCAGGATAATGAAAAACTGTTTTTT. The encoded protein is CASSEVVQDNEKLFF.

This rearrangement joins TRBV7-3 to TRBJ2-1; 12 nucleotides align to TRBD2. Germline lookup yields CDR1 SGHTA and CDR2 FQGTGA. The CDR3 totals 17 residues. The trim removed 6 bases at V and 1 base at J, leaving 7 bases unmatched. The CDR3: CASSKTSGSLSYNEQFF. DNA of the CDR3: TGTGCCAGCAGTAAGACTAGCGGGAGTCTGTCCTACAATGAGCAGTTCTTC.

This clone was picked up a small number of times. The chain recombines TRBV6-6 with TRBJ2-7; no definite D call. The V and J ends lost 8 bases and 7 bases respectively, with 15 bases between them. Per germline, CDR1 MNHNY and CDR2 SVGAGI (reference sequence). There are 12 residues in the CDR3. CDR3 nucleotides: TGTGCCAGCGCCCTCCTGGGTTGGGAGCAGTACTTC. Its protein is CASALLGWEQYF.

This sequence joins TRBV6-5 and TRBJ1-2; TRBD1 aligns across 8 bases. This CDR3 has 15 residues. Trimming cost V 2 bases and J 2 bases; bases outside gene matches: 4. Per germline, CDR1 MNHEY and CDR2 SVGAGI. The CDR3 nucleotides read TGTGCCAGCAGTTACACAAGGACAGGGAACTATGGCTACACCTTC. As protein: CASSYTRTGNYGYTF.

The V call is TRBV6-5, the J call TRBJ2-2; 9 bases are a match to TRBD2. Germline lookup yields CDR1 MNHEY and CDR2 SVGAGI. Germline trimming cut 0 bases from V and 5 bases from J; bases unmatched to any gene: 4. The CDR3 loop spans 16 amino acids. CDR3 bases: TGTGCCAGCAGTTACTCGAATCTAGCGGGAACCGGGGAGCTGTTTTTT. It is translated as CASSYSNLAGTGELFF.

In regard to this clone: The same CDR3 can be traced to other DNA sequences in this sample. The rearrangement joins TRBV19 to TRBJ1-4, with D tentatively TRBD1 (6 bases). The V and J ends lost 5 bases and 7 bases respectively, with 11 bases between them. Germline-derived CDR1 and CDR2 are LNHDA and SQIVND (reference sequence). The CDR3 covers 13 residues. The CDR3 loop reads CASSPQGGEKLFF. The CDR3 DNA follows: TGTGCCAGTAGTCCACAGGGAGGTGAAAAACTGTTTTTT.

The chain carries TRBV7-9 and TRBJ1-2; possible D gene TRBD1, 6 bases. This CDR3 spans 14 amino acids. V shed 1 base and J shed 3 bases, with 9 bases lying between them. Germline CDR1 SEHNR, CDR2 FQNEAQ (reference sequence). CDR3 DNA sequence: TGTGCCAGCAGCTTAGTTTCAGGGGACTATGGCTACACCTTC. Its protein product is CASSLVSGDYGYTF.

Notes on this clone: At the DNA level, this CDR3 is encoded by other sequences in the same sample as well. The chain combines TRBV19 with TRBJ2-1, with D perhaps matching TRBD1 (6 bases). From germline, CDR1 is LNHDA and CDR2 SQIVND (reference sequence). This CDR3 is built from 14 residues. The V end lost 6 bases, the J end lost 2 bases, and 11 bases lay between the germline ends. CDR3 region: CASSEQGPYNEQFF. The CDR3 DNA sequence: TGTGCCAGTAGCGAACAGGGTCCCTACAATGAGCAGTTCTTC. Full variable domain (remainder filled in from reference TRBV19 and TRBJ2-1): DGGITQSPKYLFRKEGQNVTLSCEQNLNHDAMYWYRQDPGQGLRLIYYSQIVNDFQKGDIAEGYSVSREKKESFPLTVTSAQKNPTAFYLCASSEQGPYNEQFFGPGTRLTVL.